The 5 T cell receptor beta chains below come from one sample, sequenced in a study of blood T cell repertoires in COVID-19. The repertoire was sequenced with immunoSEQ multiplex PCR; TCRdb's copy has only in-frame clones and lacks some. Altogether 450,000 to 500,000 clones are present, 80% to 90% being singletons, with the ten largest covering approximately 2.9%. The material sequenced was peripheral blood. The receptor source for this set is a human donor in a cohort sampled during active COVID-19.

This chain uses TRBV9 with TRBJ2-2; 12 nucleotides line up with TRBD2. The CDR3 is 16 residues long. Germline-derived CDR1 and CDR2 are SGDLS and YYNGEE. The ends lost 4 bases at V and 4 bases at J; junction bases unmatched: 5. CDR3 amino acids: CASSSRLAGVTGELFF. The CDR3 bases are TGTGCCAGCAGCTCTAGACTAGCGGGAGTCACCGGGGAGCTGTTTTTT.

The chain has TRBV18 and TRBJ1-5; 9 nucleotides line up with TRBD1. The germline V gene encodes CDR1 KGHSH and CDR2 LQKENI. Trimming at V came to 3 bases and at J to 2 bases, leaving 5 bases not matched to a gene. This CDR3 has 16 residues. CDR3 in amino acids: CASSPRDRAGNQPQHF. The CDR3 DNA is TGTGCCAGCTCACCGCGGGACAGGGCCGGCAATCAGCCCCAGCATTTT.

The gene calls are TRBV7-2 and TRBJ2-7, with 9 positions matching TRBD1. The CDR3 contains 15 residues. After removal of 5 bases from V and 5 bases from J, the junction contained 10 bases not matched to a gene. CDR1 SGHTA and CDR2 FQGNSA come from the germline V gene. CDR3 DNA sequence: TGTGCCAGCAGCAAGCCTAAGGGACAGGGAAACGAGCAGTACTTC. Its translation is CASSKPKGQGNEQYF.

V usage is TRBV7-2 and J usage is TRBJ2-7, with 11 bases aligning to TRBD2. The CDR3 length is 15 residues. Germline V gene sequence: CDR1 SGHTA, CDR2 FQGNSA. J gave up 3 bases and V 5 bases, and 6 bases lay outside the gene matches. The DNA for the CDR3 is TGTGCCAGCAGCCTAACTAGCGGGAGCGACTACGAGCAGTACTTC. Encoded protein: CASSLTSGSDYEQYF. Full variable domain (rest looked up from reference TRBV7-2 and TRBJ2-7): GAGVSQSPSNKVTEKGKDVELRCDPISGHTALYWYRQSLGQGLEFLIYFQGNSAPDKSGLPSDRFSAERTGGSVSTLTIQRTQQEDSAVYLCASSLTSGSDYEQYFGPGTRLTVT.

With respect to this clone: A read error is possible here, since a much larger clone lies one base away. This chain uses TRBV28 with TRBJ1-2; 8 bases agree with TRBD1. Germline lookup yields CDR1 MDHEN and CDR2 SYDVKM. Unmatched junction bases numbered 0, after V lost 6 bases and J lost 3 bases. This CDR3 region has 12 residues. The CDR3 DNA sequence: TGTGCCAGCAGGACAGGGGACTATGGCTACACCTTC. This gives the protein CASRTGDYGYTF.